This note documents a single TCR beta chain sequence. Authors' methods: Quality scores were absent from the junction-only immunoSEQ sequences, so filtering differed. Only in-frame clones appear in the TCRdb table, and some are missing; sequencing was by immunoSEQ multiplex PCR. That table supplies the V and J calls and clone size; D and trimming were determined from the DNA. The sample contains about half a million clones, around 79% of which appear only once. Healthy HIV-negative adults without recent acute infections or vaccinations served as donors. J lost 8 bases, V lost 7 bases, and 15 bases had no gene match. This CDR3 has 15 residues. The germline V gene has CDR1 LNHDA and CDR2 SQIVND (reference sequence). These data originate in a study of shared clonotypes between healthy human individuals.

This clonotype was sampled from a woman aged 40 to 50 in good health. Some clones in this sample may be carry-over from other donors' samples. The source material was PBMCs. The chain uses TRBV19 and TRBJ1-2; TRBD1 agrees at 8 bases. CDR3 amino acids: CASIGQRIQGDGYTF. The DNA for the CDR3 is TGTGCCAGTATAGGGCAGAGGATACAGGGGGACGGCTACACCTTC.